One and the same sample provided the 22 T cell receptor beta chains below, sequenced in a study of early stage breast cancer tumors. TCRdb keeps only in-frame clones here, not all; method: immunoSEQ multiplex PCR. The sample consists of 1,500 to 2,500 clones, roughly 69% of them appearing once. The material sequenced was normal breast tissue next to the tumor. The receptors stem from a middle-aged person with breast cancer.

The chain links TRBV9 to TRBJ2-1, with 14 bases that match TRBD2. The CDR3 consists of 17 residues. Germline V lookup: CDR1 SGDLS, CDR2 YYNGEE. The V gene end was trimmed by 0 bases and the J gene end by 8 bases; junction bases not matched to a gene: 7. The CDR3 reads CASSVASGLAGVDEQFF. CDR3 nucleotide sequence: TGTGCCAGCAGCGTAGCCTCGGGACTAGCGGGAGTTGATGAGCAGTTCTTC.

The chain joins TRBV21-1 to TRBJ2-7. TRBV21-1 is a pseudogene. The CDR3 length is 15 residues. For the CDR3, the DNA is TGTGCCAGCAGAACTTGTCTACACGTGTTAGACGAGCAGTACTTC. It codes for CASRTCLHVLDEQYF.

The chain employs TRBV7-7 and TRBJ2-1, with no clear D. Between the trimmed V and J ends, which lost 2 bases and 0 bases, there was a span of 8 bases. This CDR3 contains 15 residues. Germline assignment: CDR1 SSHAT and CDR2 FNYEAQ (reference sequence). The CDR3 DNA reads as TGTGCCAGCAGCTTAACCGGCGCCTCCTACAATGAGCAGTTCTTC. Its protein product is CASSLTGASYNEQFF.

The J gene is TRBJ2-1, the V gene TRBV29-1; 7 bases are shared with TRBD2. The V gene's germline CDR1 is SQVTM and CDR2 ANQGSEA. V shed 5 bases and J 0 bases; nucleotides not matched to a gene: 10. The CDR3 totals 16 residues. CDR3 sequence reads: CSVSDTSARSYNEQFF. In DNA form, the CDR3 reads TGCAGCGTTTCGGATACTAGCGCCCGCTCCTACAATGAGCAGTTCTTC.

This clone is categorized as large. The V gene is TRBV4-1, the J gene TRBJ2-5; tentative D call: TRBD2 (7 bases). The CDR3 has 14 amino acids. V lost 4 bases and J lost 4, with 13 bases in between. The germline V gene encodes CDR1 MGHRA and CDR2 YSYEKL. The CDR3 sequence: CASSPRGEGETQYF. The CDR3 DNA follows: TGCGCCAGCAGCCCAAGGGGGGAGGGAGAGACCCAGTACTTC.

V and J are TRBV9 and TRBJ2-3, with TRBD2 identical over 13 bases. The CDR3 spans 17 residues. CDR1 SGDLS and CDR2 YYNGEE come from the germline V gene. The V gene end was trimmed by 3 bases and the J gene end by 0 bases; junction bases not matched to a gene: 4. The CDR3 here is CASSAGTSGVSTDTQYF. CDR3 nucleotide sequence: TGTGCCAGCAGCGCCGGGACTAGCGGGGTGAGCACAGATACGCAGTATTTT.

The CDR3 is CASSYRQGISEKLFF. DNA for the CDR3: TGTGCCAGCAGTTACAGACAGGGGATCAGTGAAAAACTGTTTTTT. The chain employs TRBV6-5 and TRBJ1-4, with TRBD1 matching over 8 bases. J was trimmed by 7 bases and V by 2 bases; bases with no gene match: 6. Germline CDR1 is MNHEY and CDR2 is SVGAGI. This CDR3 has 15 residues.

The chain's CDR3 is CASSQDPGSATNEKLFF. The CDR3 DNA is TGCGCCAGCAGCCAAGATCCAGGGTCAGCAACTAATGAAAAACTGTTTTTT. This rearrangement joins TRBV4-1 to TRBJ1-4; perhaps TRBD1 as D (5 bases). The CDR3 loop spans 17 amino acids. The germline V gene encodes CDR1 MGHRA and CDR2 YSYEKL. The ends were cut back, 0 bases at V and 0 bases at J, with 11 bases in the middle.

This clone came up a few times. V usage is TRBV2 and J usage is TRBJ2-7; 8 nucleotides match TRBD1. CDR1 and CDR2 (germline): SNHLY, FYNNEI. V gave up 4 bases and J gave up 5 bases; unmatched junction bases: 1. The CDR3 extends over 12 amino acids. CDR3 protein: CASSGTGNEQYF. Written as DNA, the CDR3 is TGTGCCAGCAGTGGGACAGGGAACGAGCAGTACTTC.

The rearrangement uses TRBV4-2 and TRBJ2-7; no clear D gene. V gave up 0 bases and J gave up 0 bases, with 6 bases separating them. CDR1 LGHNA and CDR2 YNFKEQ come from the germline V gene. CDR3 length: 14 amino acids. The CDR3 DNA sequence: TGTGCCAGCAGCCAAGACCGGAGCTCCTACGAGCAGTACTTC. Translation: CASSQDRSSYEQYF.

V usage is TRBV2 and J usage is TRBJ1-2; TRBD1 is a possible D gene (6 bases). The CDR3 runs 14 residues. CDR1 is SNHLY, CDR2 FYNNEI, per germline. Trimming took 6 bases from V and 3 from J, leaving 14 bases between them. The CDR3 here is CASRKGVGDYGYTF. As DNA, the CDR3 is TGTGCCAGCAGGAAGGGGGTTGGAGACTATGGCTACACCTTC.

The gene calls are TRBV30 and TRBJ1-2; D is possibly TRBD1 (6 bases). Trimming cost V 4 bases and J 10 bases, with 10 bases left between them. CDR3 size: 10 residues. The germline gives CDR1 GTSNPN, CDR2 SVGIG (reference sequence). CDR3 DNA: TGTGCCTGGAAACGGGGGCCCTACACCTTC. This codes for CAWKRGPYTF.

The gene calls are TRBV30 and TRBJ2-3; 9 bases line up with TRBD2. Germline V gives CDR1 GTSNPN, CDR2 SVGIG (reference sequence). The CDR3 is 15 amino acids. With 1 base clipped from V and 1 base from J, the junction kept 3 bases outside the gene matches. In DNA form, the CDR3 reads TGTGCCTGGAGTGACGGCGGGAGGGGCACAGATACGCAGTATTTT. It specifies CAWSDGGRGTDTQYF.

The chain is built from TRBV7-9 and TRBJ1-5, with 8 bases matching TRBD1. The CDR3 extends over 14 amino acids. Germline values: CDR1 SEHNR, CDR2 FQNEAQ (reference sequence). The junction had 3 bases not matched to a gene; V was cut back by 6 bases and J by 2 bases. The CDR3 region is CASSLTGGNQPQHF. The CDR3 coding sequence is TGTGCCAGCAGTTTGACAGGGGGCAATCAGCCCCAGCATTTT.

This clone showed up just once. The J gene is TRBJ2-5, the V gene TRBV25-1; the D is unclear. CDR3 length equals 12 residues. The V end was cut by 3 bases, the J end by 4 bases, with 6 bases between. Germline V lookup: CDR1 MGHDK, CDR2 SYGVNS. The CDR3 region has the DNA TGTGCCAGCAGTGATTGGCGAGAGACCCAGTACTTC. Its translation is CASSDWRETQYF. The full variable domain, completed using reference TRBV25-1 and TRBJ2-5, is EADIYQTPRYLVIGTGKKITLECSQTMGHDKMYWYQQDPGMELHLIHYSYGVNSTEKGDLSSESTVSRIRTEHFPLTLESARPSHTSQYLCASSDWRETQYFGPGTRLLVL.

This clone was seen just once. The rearrangement joins TRBV28 to TRBJ1-4; D perhaps matches TRBD1 (5 bases). The V and J ends lost 3 bases and 7 bases respectively, with 18 bases between them. This CDR3 has 16 residues. The V gene's germline CDR1 is MDHEN and CDR2 SYDVKM. Here the CDR3 DNA reads TGTGCCAGCAGTTTGGGGGGTTTTGGAGCGGGTGAAAAACTGTTTTTT. Translated, it gives CASSLGGFGAGEKLFF.

This clone was counted a single time. The CDR3 is CSVTTGGSPDTQYF. The CDR3, as DNA: TGCAGCGTTACGACAGGGGGAAGTCCAGATACGCAGTATTTT. This chain uses TRBV29-1 with TRBJ2-3; 9 bases map to TRBD1. V lost 5 bases, J lost 4 bases, and 7 bases stayed unmatched. The CDR3 length is 14 residues. Germline V CDR1 and CDR2: SQVTM, ANQGSEA.

The chain carries TRBV5-1 and TRBJ1-1; tentative D call: TRBD1 (6 bases). V shed 6 bases and J shed 2 bases, with 11 bases lying between them. The CDR3 runs to 13 residues. In germline, CDR1 is SGHRS, CDR2 YFSETQ. CDR3 DNA: TGCGCCAGCAAGACAGGCGCCAACACTGAAGCTTTCTTT. Its protein product is CASKTGANTEAFF.

The chain recombines TRBV4-2 with TRBJ2-3; 10 bases map to TRBD2. Germline V gene sequence: CDR1 LGHNA, CDR2 YNFKEQ. The ends lost 6 bases at V and 3 bases at J; junction bases unmatched: 3. The CDR3 runs 14 residues. The CDR3 DNA reads TGTGCCAGCAGTGGACTAGCGGTAACAGATACGCAGTATTTT. It encodes CASSGLAVTDTQYF.

This clone was observed a handful of times. The V gene is TRBV19, the J gene TRBJ2-1, with D perhaps matching TRBD1 (7 bases). This CDR3 spans 14 amino acids. The V end was cut by 8 bases, the J end by 6 bases, with 17 bases between. Germline V lookup: CDR1 LNHDA, CDR2 SQIVND (reference sequence). The CDR3 coding sequence is TGTGCCAGTGAATCGGGAGCAGGGGGCAATGAGCAGTTCTTC. Protein sequence: CASESGAGGNEQFF.

The chain uses TRBV5-4 and TRBJ2-4; D might be TRBD1 or TRBD2, each matching 7 bases. Germline V CDR1 and CDR2: SGHNT, YYREEE (reference sequence). CDR3 length equals 16 residues. V shed 3 bases and J shed 5 bases, with 18 bases lying between them. CDR3 sequence reads: CASSSGGVFGENIQYF. The CDR3, as DNA: TGTGCCAGCAGCTCAGGGGGGGTCTTTGGGGAAAACATTCAGTACTTC.

CDR3 DNA: TGTGCCAGCAGGGGACAGGGGGCAGTCTACGAGCAGTACTTC. This encodes CASRGQGAVYEQYF. The chain uses TRBV2 and TRBJ2-7; 12 nucleotides agree with TRBD1. Trimming removed 6 bases from V and 3 bases from J; junction bases left unmatched: 3. Germline CDR1 and CDR2: SNHLY and FYNNEI. The CDR3 sequence is 14 residues long.